These T cell receptor beta chains were read from a single sample in a study of siplizumab effects on memory and regulatory T cells. Assay: immunoSEQ multiplex PCR; the TCRdb copy retains only in-frame clones and omits some. The table has approximately 58,000 clones, 93% seen once. Sequenced sample: CD8+ T cells sorted from blood. These receptors were collected from a human donor in good health. Each CDR3 is given with its conserved first and last residue. D genes are given only for firm matches. Part of the rows lack a size; the others show once, few, many or a class for expanded clones.

NA,TRBJ1-5,NA,TRBV7-9,TGTGCCAGCAGCAACAGGGATCAGCCCCAGCATTTT,CASSNRDQPQHF
NA,TRBJ2-3,TRBD2,TRBV2,TGTGCCAGCAGTGAGACTAGCGGGAGGGGTTATACAGATACGCAGTATTTT,CASSETSGRGYTDTQYF
NA,TRBJ1-2,TRBD1,TRBV9,TGTGCCAGCAGCCCGGCAGGGGGAACTTATGGCTACACCTTC,CASSPAGGTYGYTF
NA,TRBJ2-5,TRBD1,TRBV13,TGTGCCAGCAGCTTAGGAGGGGGCGAGACCCAGTACTTC,CASSLGGGETQYF
NA,TRBJ1-2,NA,TRBV2,TGTGCCAGCACCCCAGGAGGTGGCTACACCTTC,CASTPGGGYTF
NA,TRBJ2-2,NA,TRBV6-4,TGTGCCAGCAGTGACTCGAGAGAATCGGCCGGGGAGCTGTTTTTT,CASSDSRESAGELFF
NA,TRBJ2-3,NA,TRBV5-6,TGTGCCAGCAGCTTTGAGAGACAGGAGGTTACAGATACGCAGTATTTT,CASSFERQEVTDTQYF
NA,TRBJ2-7,NA,TRBV5-1,TGCGCCAGCAGCGCTGGGGACAAAACCTACGAGCAGTACTTC,CASSAGDKTYEQYF
NA,TRBJ2-1,TRBD2,TRBV2,TGTGCCAGCGGGACTAGCGGGAACTACAATGAGCAGTTCTTC,CASGTSGNYNEQFF
NA,TRBJ2-1,TRBD2,TRBV7-9,TGTGCCAGCAGCCCCCCTGGGACTAGCGGGAGAACGAATGAGCAGTTCTTC,CASSPPGTSGRTNEQFF
NA,TRBJ2-3,NA,TRBV6-6,TGTGCCAGCAGCCCTGGACGGGATACGCAGTATTTT,CASSPGRDTQYF
NA,TRBJ2-3,TRBD2,TRBV7-9,TGTGCCAGCAGCCCGAGGACTAGCGGGACCACAGATACGCAGTATTTT,CASSPRTSGTTDTQYF
NA,TRBJ2-1,NA,TRBV5-1,TGCGCCAGCAGCGGATCTAGCGCCTCCTACAATGAGCAGTTCTTC,CASSGSSASYNEQFF
NA,TRBJ1-4,NA,TRBV6-5,TGTGCCAGCAGTTACTCGACTAATGAAAAACTGTTTTTT,CASSYSTNEKLFF
NA,TRBJ2-1,TRBD2,TRBV4-3,TGCGCCAGCAGCCAAGATCTACTAGCGGGGCGCAATGAGCAGTTCTTC,CASSQDLLAGRNEQFF
few,TRBJ2-6,NA,TRBV6-1,TGTGCCAGCAGTGAAGACAGCTCTGGGGCCAACGTCCTGACTTTC,CASSEDSSGANVLTF
once,TRBJ2-1,NA,TRBV29-1,TGCAGCGTTGAATACAATGAGCAGTTCTTC,CSVEYNEQFF
NA,TRBJ2-3,NA,TRBV6-1,TGTGCCAGCAGTGAACCTAGCTCTAGCACAGATACGCAGTATTTT,CASSEPSSSTDTQYF
NA,TRBJ2-1,TRBD1,TRBV4-3,TGCGCCAGCAGCCACTCGATCCGGACAGGTAATGAGCAGTTCTTC,CASSHSIRTGNEQFF
NA,TRBJ2-7,NA,TRBV28,TGTGCCAGCAGTTCACTTGACAGTTATTCCTACGAGCAGTACTTC,CASSSLDSYSYEQYF
once,TRBJ1-2,NA,TRBV30,TGTGCCTGGAGCGGATACTCAACCACTAGCTATGGCTACACCTTC,CAWSGYSTTSYGYTF
NA,TRBJ2-3,NA,TRBV19,TGTGCCAGTAGTCCCCTAGGAACAGATACGCAGTATTTT,CASSPLGTDTQYF
NA,TRBJ2-2,NA,TRBV4-3,TGCGCCAGCAGCCAAGATTTTTTGACGGGGGCGAACACCGGGGAGCTGTTTTTT,CASSQDFLTGANTGELFF
NA,TRBJ2-7,NA,TRBV4-2,TGTGCCAGCAGTCGTGGTCGAGAGGAGCAGTACTTC,CASSRGREEQYF
NA,TRBJ2-5,NA,TRBV15,TGTGCCACCAGCAGAGAAAAGCTCCGGGGAGAGACCCAGTACTTC,CATSREKLRGETQYF
NA,TRBJ2-1,TRBD1,TRBV7-2,TGTGCCAGCAGCTTAGAACAGGGGGTTGAGCAGTTCTTC,CASSLEQGVEQFF
few,TRBJ2-5,TRBD1,TRBV4-3,TGCGCCAGCAGCCAGGACAGGGTAGGCCCGGAAGAGACCCAGTACTTC,CASSQDRVGPEETQYF
once,TRBJ2-7,TRBD1,TRBV5-1,TGCGCCAGCAGGGAAGGGACAGGATCGGGGGAGCAGTACTTC,CASREGTGSGEQYF
NA,TRBJ2-5,NA,TRBV9,TGTGCCAGCAGCGTAGAAACTGGAGAAGAGGATGAGACCCAGTACTTC,CASSVETGEEDETQYF
NA,TRBJ2-7,NA,TRBV19,TGTGCCAGTAGTACAGTTGGCGAGCAGTACTTC,CASSTVGEQYF
NA,TRBJ1-5,TRBD1,TRBV27,TGTGCCAGCAGTTACACAGGGGATCAGCCCCAGCATTTT,CASSYTGDQPQHF
NA,TRBJ1-2,NA,TRBV30,TGTGCCTGGAGGACACCCTCCTACTATGGCTACACCTTC,CAWRTPSYYGYTF
NA,TRBJ2-7,TRBD1,TRBV30,TGTGCCTGGACGCCGGACAGGGAGCGCTCCTACGAGCAGTACTTC,CAWTPDRERSYEQYF
few,TRBJ2-7,TRBD1,TRBV6-5,TGTGCCAGCAGTTTAGGACAGGGTGGCGACGAGCAGTACTTC,CASSLGQGGDEQYF
NA,TRBJ2-1,TRBD2,TRBV6-4,TGTGCCAGCTTGTTGCTAGCGGGGGACTACAATGAGCAGTTCTTC,CASLLLAGDYNEQFF
NA,TRBJ2-3,NA,TRBV9,TGTGCCAGCAGCGAGTGGTCAAGGAGCACAGATACGCAGTATTTT,CASSEWSRSTDTQYF
NA,TRBJ2-7,TRBD1,TRBV9,TGTGCCAGCAGCGTAGGGGGACAGGGGACCTACGAGCAGTACTTC,CASSVGGQGTYEQYF
NA,TRBJ1-1,NA,TRBV5-5,TGTGCCAGCAGCTTCGAACCGGGACTGAACACTGAAGCTTTCTTT,CASSFEPGLNTEAFF
NA,TRBJ2-1,NA,TRBV14,TGTGCCAGCAGCCAAGTAAGCGGGAATGAGCAGTTCTTC,CASSQVSGNEQFF